The clone carrying this T cell receptor (beta chain) has a handful of counts. The antigen is unknown. These data come from a study of identical twins. Template switching added a universal primer site; cDNA carried unique molecular identifiers. TCRdb passed the 5' RACE reads through MiXCR, listing each CDR3 protein once. The table has hundreds of thousands of distinct CDR3 sequences, 8% to 9% seen once; the top ten hold 0.8% to 1%. Findings and caveats of the study: Invariant MAIT and iNKT cells could partly confound zero-insertion analyses.

Germline V CDR1 and CDR2: DFQATT, SNEGSKA (reference sequence). This CDR3 is built from 13 residues. The germline V and J ends were trimmed by 5 bases and 7 bases, with 17 bases remaining between them. This same sample was also part of a study on yellow fever vaccine responses in identical twins.

J is TRBJ2-5 and V is TRBV20-1; possibly TRBD1 for D (5 bases). This receptor was taken from a woman younger than 35 in good health. The sequenced sample consisted of PBMCs. The CDR3 protein is CSAGQTAQGTQYF. The CDR3 nucleotides read TGCAGTGCTGGTCAGACAGCTCAGGGGACCCAGTACTTC.